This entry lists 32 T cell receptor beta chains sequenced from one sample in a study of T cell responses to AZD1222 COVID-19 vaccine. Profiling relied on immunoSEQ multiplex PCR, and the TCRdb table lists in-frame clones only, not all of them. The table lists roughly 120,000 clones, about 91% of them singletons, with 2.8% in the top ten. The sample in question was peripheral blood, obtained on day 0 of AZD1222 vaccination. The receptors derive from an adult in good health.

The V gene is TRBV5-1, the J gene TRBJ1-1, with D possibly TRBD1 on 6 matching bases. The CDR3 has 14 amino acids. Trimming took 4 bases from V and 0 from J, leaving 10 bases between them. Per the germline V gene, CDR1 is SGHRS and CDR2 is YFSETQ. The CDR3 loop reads CASSRGQLNTEAFF. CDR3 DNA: TGCGCCAGCAGCCGCGGACAGTTGAACACTGAAGCTTTCTTT.

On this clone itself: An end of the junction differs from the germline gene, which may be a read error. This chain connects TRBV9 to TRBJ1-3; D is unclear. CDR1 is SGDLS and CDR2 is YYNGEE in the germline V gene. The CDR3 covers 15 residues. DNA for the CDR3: TGTGTCAGCAGCCCGCCGGGCTTCTCTGGAAACACCATATATTTT. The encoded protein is CVSSPPGFSGNTIYF.

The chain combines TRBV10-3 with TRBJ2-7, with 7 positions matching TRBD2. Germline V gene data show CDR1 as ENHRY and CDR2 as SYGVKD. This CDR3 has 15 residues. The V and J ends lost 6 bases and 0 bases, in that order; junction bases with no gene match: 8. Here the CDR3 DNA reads TGTGCCATCAGCTTAGGTAGCGGGCTCTCCTACGAGCAGTACTTC. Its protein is CAISLGSGLSYEQYF.

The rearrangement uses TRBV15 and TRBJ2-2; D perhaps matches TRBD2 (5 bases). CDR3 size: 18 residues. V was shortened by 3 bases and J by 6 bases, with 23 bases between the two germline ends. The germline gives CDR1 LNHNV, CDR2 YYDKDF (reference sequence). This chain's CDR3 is CATSSPDLRSLRAGELFF. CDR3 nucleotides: TGTGCCACCAGCAGTCCCGACCTGAGGAGTTTGAGGGCCGGGGAGCTGTTTTTT.

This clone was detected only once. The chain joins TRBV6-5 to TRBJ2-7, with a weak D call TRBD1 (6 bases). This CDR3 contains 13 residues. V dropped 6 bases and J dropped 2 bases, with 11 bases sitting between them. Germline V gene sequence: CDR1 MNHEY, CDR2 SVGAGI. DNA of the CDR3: TGTGCCAGCAGGACAGGAAGTCCCTACGAGCAGTACTTC. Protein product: CASRTGSPYEQYF.

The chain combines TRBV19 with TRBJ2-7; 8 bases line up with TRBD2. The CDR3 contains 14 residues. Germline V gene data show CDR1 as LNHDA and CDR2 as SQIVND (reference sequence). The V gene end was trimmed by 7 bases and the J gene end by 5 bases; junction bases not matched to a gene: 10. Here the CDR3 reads CASKSQAGVDEQYF. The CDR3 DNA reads TGTGCCAGTAAGTCTCAAGCGGGAGTTGACGAGCAGTACTTC.

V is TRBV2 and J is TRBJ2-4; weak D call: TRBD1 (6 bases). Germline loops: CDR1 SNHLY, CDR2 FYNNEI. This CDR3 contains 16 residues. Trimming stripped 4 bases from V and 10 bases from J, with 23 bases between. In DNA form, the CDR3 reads TGTGCCAGCAGTGGGGGTTGGGGGCTCTCGGTGGGGATTCAGTACTTC. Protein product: CASSGGWGLSVGIQYF.

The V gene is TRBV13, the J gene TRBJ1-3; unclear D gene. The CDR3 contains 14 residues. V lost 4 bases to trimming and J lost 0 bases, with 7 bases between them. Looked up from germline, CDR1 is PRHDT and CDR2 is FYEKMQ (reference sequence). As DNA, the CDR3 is TGTGCCAGCAGCTCGAAGAGCTCTGGAAACACCATATATTTT. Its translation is CASSSKSSGNTIYF.

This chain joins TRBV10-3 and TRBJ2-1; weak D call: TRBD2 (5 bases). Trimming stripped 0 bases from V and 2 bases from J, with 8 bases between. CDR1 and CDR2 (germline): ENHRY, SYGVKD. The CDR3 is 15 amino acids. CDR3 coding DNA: TGTGCCATCAGTGAGTCCCTAGCCACCTACAATGAGCAGTTCTTC. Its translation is CAISESLATYNEQFF.

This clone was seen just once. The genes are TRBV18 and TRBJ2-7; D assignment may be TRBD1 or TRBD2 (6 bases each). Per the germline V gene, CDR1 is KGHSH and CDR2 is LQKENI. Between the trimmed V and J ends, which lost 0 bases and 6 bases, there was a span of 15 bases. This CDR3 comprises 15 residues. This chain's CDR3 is CASSPPMGGDSEQYF. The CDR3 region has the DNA TGTGCCAGCTCACCACCGATGGGGGGCGACTCCGAGCAGTACTTC.

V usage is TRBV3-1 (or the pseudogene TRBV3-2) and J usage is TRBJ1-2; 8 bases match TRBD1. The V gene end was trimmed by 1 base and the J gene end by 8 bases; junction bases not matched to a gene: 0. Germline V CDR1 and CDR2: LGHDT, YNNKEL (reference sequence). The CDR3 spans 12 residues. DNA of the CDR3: TGTGCCAGCAGCCAAGGGGACAGGGGCTACACCTTC. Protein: CASSQGDRGYTF.

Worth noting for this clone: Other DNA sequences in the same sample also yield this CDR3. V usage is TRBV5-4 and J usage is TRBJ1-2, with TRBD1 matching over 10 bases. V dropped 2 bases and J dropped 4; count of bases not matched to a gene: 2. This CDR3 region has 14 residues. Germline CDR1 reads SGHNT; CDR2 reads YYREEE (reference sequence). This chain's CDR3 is CASSLDRGLYGYTF. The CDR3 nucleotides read TGTGCCAGCAGCTTAGACAGGGGGCTCTATGGCTACACCTTC.

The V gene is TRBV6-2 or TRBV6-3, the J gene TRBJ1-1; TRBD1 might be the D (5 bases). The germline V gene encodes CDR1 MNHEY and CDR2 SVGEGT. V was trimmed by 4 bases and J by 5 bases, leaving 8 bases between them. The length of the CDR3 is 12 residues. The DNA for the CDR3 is TGTGCCAGCAGTTCAGCAGGGACTGAAGCTTTCTTT. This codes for CASSSAGTEAFF.

Here the CDR3 reads CASSLLFGGETQYF. DNA of the CDR3: TGTGCCAGCAGTTTGCTTTTCGGAGGAGAGACCCAGTACTTC. The chain links TRBV27 to TRBJ2-5; maybe TRBD2 (5 bases). Trimming left V 3 bases short and J 4 bases short, with 12 bases between. The CDR3 extends over 14 amino acids. CDR1 is MNHEY, CDR2 SMNVEV, per germline (reference sequence).

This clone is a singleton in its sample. The CDR3 DNA follows: TGTGCCAGCAGCTTCCGGGCCGAAAATTCCTATGGCTACACCTTC. This gives the protein CASSFRAENSYGYTF. This chain uses TRBV9 with TRBJ1-2, with D uncertain. V shed 4 bases and J shed 4 bases, with 17 bases lying between them. The CDR3 has 15 amino acids. The V gene's germline CDR1 is SGDLS and CDR2 YYNGEE. Complete variable domain (other parts from reference TRBV9 and TRBJ1-2): DSGVTQTPKHLITATGQRVTLRCSPRSGDLSVYWYQQSLDQGLQFLIQYYNGEERAKGNILERFSAQQFPDLHSELNLSSLELGDSALYFCASSFRAENSYGYTFGSGTRLTVV.

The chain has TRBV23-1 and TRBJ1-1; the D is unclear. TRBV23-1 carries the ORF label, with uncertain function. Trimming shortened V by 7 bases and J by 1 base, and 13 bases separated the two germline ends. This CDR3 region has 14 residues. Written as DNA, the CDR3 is TGCGCCAGCATTGAAGACGGAGCGAACACTGAAGCTTTCTTT. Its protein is CASIEDGANTEAFF.

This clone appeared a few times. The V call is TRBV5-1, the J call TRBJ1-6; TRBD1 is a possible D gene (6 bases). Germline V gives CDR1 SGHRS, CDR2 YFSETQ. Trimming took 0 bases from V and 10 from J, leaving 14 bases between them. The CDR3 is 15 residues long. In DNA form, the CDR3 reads TGCGCCAGCAGCTTGGCCACGGGGGGCAGGTCACCCCTCCACTTT. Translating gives CASSLATGGRSPLHF.

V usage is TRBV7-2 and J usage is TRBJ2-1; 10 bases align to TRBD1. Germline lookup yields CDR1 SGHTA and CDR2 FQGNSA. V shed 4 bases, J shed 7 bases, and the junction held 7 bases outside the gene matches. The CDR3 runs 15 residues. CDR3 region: CASSYDRGLVNEQFF. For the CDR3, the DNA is TGTGCCAGCAGCTATGACAGGGGGCTGGTTAATGAGCAGTTCTTC.

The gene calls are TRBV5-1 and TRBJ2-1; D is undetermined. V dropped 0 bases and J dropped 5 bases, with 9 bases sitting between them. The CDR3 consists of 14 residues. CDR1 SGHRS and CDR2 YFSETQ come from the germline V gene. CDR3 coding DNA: TGCGCCAGCAGCTTGGAATTGGTGGACAATGAGCAGTTCTTC. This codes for CASSLELVDNEQFF.

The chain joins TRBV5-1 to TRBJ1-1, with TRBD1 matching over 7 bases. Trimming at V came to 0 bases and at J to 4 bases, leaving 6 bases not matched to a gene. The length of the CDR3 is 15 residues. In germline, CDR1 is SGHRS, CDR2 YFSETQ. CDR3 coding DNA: TGCGCCAGCAGCTTGGATAGTTCAGGGGGCACTGAAGCTTTCTTT. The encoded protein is CASSLDSSGGTEAFF.

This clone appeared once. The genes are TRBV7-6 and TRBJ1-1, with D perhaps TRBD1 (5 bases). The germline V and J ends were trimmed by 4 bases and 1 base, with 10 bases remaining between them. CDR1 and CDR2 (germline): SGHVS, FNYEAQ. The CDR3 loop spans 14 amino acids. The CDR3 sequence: CASSSGHSNTEAFF. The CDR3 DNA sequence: TGTGCCAGCAGCTCCGGACATTCGAACACTGAAGCTTTCTTT.

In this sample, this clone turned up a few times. The CDR3 loop is CSALGTSAGPYEQYF. CDR3 nucleotide sequence: TGCAGCGCCCTAGGGACTTCCGCAGGTCCCTACGAGCAGTACTTC. The genes are TRBV29-1 and TRBJ2-7, with D possibly matching TRBD2 (6 bases). Germline V CDR1 and CDR2: SQVTM, ANQGSEA. CDR3 length: 15 amino acids. The ends were cut back, 7 bases at V and 2 bases at J, with 21 bases in the middle.

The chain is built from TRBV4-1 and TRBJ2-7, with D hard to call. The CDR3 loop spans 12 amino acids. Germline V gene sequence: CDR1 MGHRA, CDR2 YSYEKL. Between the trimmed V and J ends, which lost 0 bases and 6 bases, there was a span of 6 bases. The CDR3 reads CASSQEGGEQYF. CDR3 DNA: TGCGCCAGCAGCCAAGAGGGTGGCGAGCAGTACTTC.

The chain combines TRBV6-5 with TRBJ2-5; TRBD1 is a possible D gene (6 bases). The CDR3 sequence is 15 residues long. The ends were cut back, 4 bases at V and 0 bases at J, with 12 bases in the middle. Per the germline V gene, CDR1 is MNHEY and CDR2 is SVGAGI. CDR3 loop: CASSSYTGNQETQYF. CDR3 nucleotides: TGTGCCAGCAGTTCCTACACAGGGAACCAAGAGACCCAGTACTTC.

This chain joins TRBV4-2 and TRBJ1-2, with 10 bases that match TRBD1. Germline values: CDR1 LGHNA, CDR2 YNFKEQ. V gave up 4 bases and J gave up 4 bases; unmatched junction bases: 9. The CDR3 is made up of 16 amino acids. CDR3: CASSPHDRGLPYGYTF. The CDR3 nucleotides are TGTGCCAGCAGCCCCCACGACAGGGGGCTACCCTATGGCTACACCTTC.

The CDR3 DNA is TGTGCCAGCATCGAGCTAGGGGGTTACGAGCAGTACTTC. This gives the protein CASIELGGYEQYF. This rearrangement joins TRBV7-8 to TRBJ2-7; D possibly corresponds to TRBD1 (6 bases). Germline V gives CDR1 SGHVS, CDR2 FQNEAQ. Between the trimmed V and J ends, which lost 7 bases and 4 bases, there was a span of 14 bases. The CDR3 runs to 13 residues.

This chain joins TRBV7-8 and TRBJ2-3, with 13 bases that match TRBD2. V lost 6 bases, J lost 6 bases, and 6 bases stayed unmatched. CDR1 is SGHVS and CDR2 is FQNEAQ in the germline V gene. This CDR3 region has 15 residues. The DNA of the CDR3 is TGTGCCAGCAGTCTAGGACTAGCGGGAGTGGATACGCAGTATTTT. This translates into CASSLGLAGVDTQYF. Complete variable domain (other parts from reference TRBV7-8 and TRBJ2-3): GAGVSQSPRYKVAKRGQDVALRCDPISGHVSLFWYQQALGQGPEFLTYFQNEAQLDKSGLPSDRFFAERPEGSVSTLKIQRTQQEDSAVYLCASSLGLAGVDTQYFGPGTRLTVL.

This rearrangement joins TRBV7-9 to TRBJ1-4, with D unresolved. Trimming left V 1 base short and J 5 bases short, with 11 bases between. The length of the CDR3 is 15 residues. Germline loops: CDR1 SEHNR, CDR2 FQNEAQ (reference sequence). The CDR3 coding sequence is TGTGCCAGCAGCTTAGTCAGTCAGCCGAATGAAAAACTGTTTTTT. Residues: CASSLVSQPNEKLFF.

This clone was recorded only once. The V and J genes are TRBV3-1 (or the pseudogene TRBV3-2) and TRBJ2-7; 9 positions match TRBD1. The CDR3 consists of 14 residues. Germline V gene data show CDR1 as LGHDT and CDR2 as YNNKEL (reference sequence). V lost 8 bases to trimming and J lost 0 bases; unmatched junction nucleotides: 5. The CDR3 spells CASAPGQGSYEQYF. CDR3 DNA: TGTGCCAGCGCCCCGGGACAGGGCTCCTACGAGCAGTACTTC.

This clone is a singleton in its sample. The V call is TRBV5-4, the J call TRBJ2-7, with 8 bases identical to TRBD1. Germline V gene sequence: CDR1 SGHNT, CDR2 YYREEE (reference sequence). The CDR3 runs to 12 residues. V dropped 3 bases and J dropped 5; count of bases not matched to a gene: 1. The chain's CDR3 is CASSSGGHEQYF. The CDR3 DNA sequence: TGTGCCAGCAGCTCAGGGGGCCACGAGCAGTACTTC. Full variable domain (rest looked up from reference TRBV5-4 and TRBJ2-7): ETGVTQSPTHLIKTRGQQVTLRCSSQSGHNTVSWYQQALGQGPQFIFQYYREEENGRGNFPPRFSGLQFPNYSSELNVNALELDDSALYLCASSSGGHEQYFGPGTRLTVT.

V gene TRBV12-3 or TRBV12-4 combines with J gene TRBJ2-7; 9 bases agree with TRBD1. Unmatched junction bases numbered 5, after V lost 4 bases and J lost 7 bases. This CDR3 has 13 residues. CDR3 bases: TGTGCCAGCAGTTATCGGGGACAGGGAGAGCAGTACTTC. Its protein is CASSYRGQGEQYF.

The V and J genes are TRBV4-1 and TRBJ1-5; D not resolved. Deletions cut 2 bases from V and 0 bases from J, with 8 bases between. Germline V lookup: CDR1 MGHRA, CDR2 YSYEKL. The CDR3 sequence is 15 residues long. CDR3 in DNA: TGCGCCAGCAGCCAAAACAGATATAGCAATCAGCCCCAGCATTTT. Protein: CASSQNRYSNQPQHF.